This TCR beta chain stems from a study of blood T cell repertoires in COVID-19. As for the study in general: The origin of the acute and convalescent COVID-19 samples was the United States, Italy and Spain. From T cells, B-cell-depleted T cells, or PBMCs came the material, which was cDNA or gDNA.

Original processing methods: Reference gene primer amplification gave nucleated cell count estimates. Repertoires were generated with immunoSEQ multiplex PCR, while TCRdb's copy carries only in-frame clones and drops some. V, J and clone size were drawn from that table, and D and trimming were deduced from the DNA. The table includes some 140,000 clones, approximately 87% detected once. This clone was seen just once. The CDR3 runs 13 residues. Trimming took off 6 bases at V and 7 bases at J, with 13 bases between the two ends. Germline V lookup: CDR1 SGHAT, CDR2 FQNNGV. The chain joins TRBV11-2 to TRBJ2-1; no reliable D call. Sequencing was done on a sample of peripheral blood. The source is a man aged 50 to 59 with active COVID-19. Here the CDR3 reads CASRALAANEQFF. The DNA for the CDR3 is TGTGCCAGCAGGGCCCTCGCCGCAAATGAGCAGTTCTTC. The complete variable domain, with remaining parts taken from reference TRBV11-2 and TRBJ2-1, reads EAGVAQSPRYKIIEKRQSVAFWCNPISGHATLYWYQQILGQGPKLLIQFQNNGVVDDSQLPKDRFSAERLKGVDSTLKIQPAKLEDSAVYLCASRALAANEQFFGPGTRLTVL.